Listed below are T cell receptor beta chains from one sample, sequenced in a study of response to subunit inactivated influenza vaccine. TCRdb called the RT-PCR reads again in MiXCR, with one record for every CDR3 protein. Altogether 400,000 to 650,000 distinct CDR3 sequences are present, 7.2% being singletons, with the ten largest covering around 12%. This material consisted of PBMCs from blood, taken roughly 24 months after vaccination. Receptors originate from a man in his fifties or sixties who received an inactivated influenza vaccine. The CDR3 runs from the conserved cysteine through the conserved F or W. D genes are given only for firm matches. Clone size, where shown, is once, few, many, or a class for clones that have expanded.

.,TRBJ2-5,TRBD1,TRBV29-1,CSVGDRGRETQYF,TGCAGCGTGGGGGACAGGGGGCGGGAGACCCAGTACTTC
.,TRBJ2-7,.,TRBV4-3,CASSQGPYGPGEQYF,TGCGCCAGCAGCCAAGGCCCTTATGGGCCGGGAGAGCAGTACTTC
many,TRBJ2-7,TRBD2,TRBV5-1,CASSSSTSGVRYEQYF,TGCGCCAGCAGCTCCTCGACTAGCGGGGTGAGGTACGAGCAGTACTTC
many,TRBJ2-7,.,TRBV10-3,CAISESGRDYEQYF,TGTGCCATCAGTGAGTCTGGAAGGGACTACGAGCAGTACTTC
.,TRBJ1-5,.,TRBV6-1,CASSEASSPNQPQHF,TGTGCCAGCAGTGAAGCGTCCAGCCCCAATCAGCCCCAGCATTTT
.,TRBJ2-7,TRBD2,TRBV4-3,CASSPGTSGTSYEQYF,TGCGCCAGCAGCCCAGGGACTAGCGGGACTTCCTACGAGCAGTACTTC
few,TRBJ1-3,.,TRBV30,CAWSRGPPSGNTIYF,TGTGCCTGGAGCCGGGGACCCCCTTCGGGAAACACCATATATTTT
many,TRBJ1-4,TRBD1,TRBV4-1,CASSQESTGVGEKLFF,TGCGCCAGCAGCCAAGAGAGTACAGGGGTAGGTGAAAAACTGTTTTTT
.,TRBJ2-1,TRBD2,TRBV4-3,CVSSQDHLAGYNEQFF,TGCGTCAGCAGCCAAGATCACCTAGCGGGCTACAATGAGCAGTTCTTC
many,TRBJ2-4,.,TRBV5-5,CASSWDDLAKNIQYF,TGTGCCAGCAGCTGGGATGATCTAGCCAAAAACATTCAGTACTTC
.,TRBJ2-1,TRBD1,TRBV29-1,CSVERQGNEQFF,TGCAGCGTGGAAAGACAGGGCAATGAGCAGTTCTTC
many,TRBJ1-1,.,TRBV3-1,CASSQVMSEAFF,TGTGCCAGCAGCCAAGTAATGTCTGAAGCTTTCTTT
.,TRBJ2-5,.,TRBV5-5,CASSLRIGGMETQYF,TGTGCCAGCAGCTTGAGGATTGGGGGAATGGAGACCCAGTACTTC
.,TRBJ2-7,TRBD1,TRBV6-5,CASSSDATGVYEQYF,TGTGCCAGCAGTTCCGACGCGACAGGGGTCTACGAGCAGTACTTC
.,TRBJ2-2,.,TRBV20-1,CCASAWGRPNTGELFF,TGCTGTGCTAGCGCATGGGGCAGGCCGAACACCGGGGAGCTGTTTTTT
few,TRBJ2-5,TRBD2,TRBV18,CASSPLAGILLETQYF,TGTGCCAGCTCACCATTAGCGGGGATATTACTAGAGACCCAGTACTTC
few,TRBJ1-5,.,TRBV20-1,CSAREGTGYQPQHF,TGCAGTGCTAGAGAGGGAACAGGGTATCAGCCCCAGCATTTT
few,TRBJ2-2,.,TRBV29-1,CSVESKGQGNTGELFF,TGCAGCGTTGAATCGAAAGGTCAGGGAAACACCGGGGAGCTGTTTTTT
.,TRBJ1-4,.,TRBV18,CASSPNSGGGEKLFF,TGTGCCAGCTCACCTAACTCAGGCGGGGGTGAAAAACTGTTTTTT
few,TRBJ2-1,TRBD2,TRBV5-6,CASSGTSGKFNEQFF,TGTGCCAGCAGCGGGACTAGCGGGAAGTTCAATGAGCAGTTCTTC
few,TRBJ2-7,TRBD1,TRBV28,CASSLLGQGSLSEQYF,TGTGCCAGCAGTTTATTGGGACAGGGGAGTCTGAGCGAGCAGTACTTC
.,TRBJ2-2,.,TRBV9,CASSVGTSATGELFF,TGTGCCAGCAGCGTGGGCACCTCGGCCACCGGGGAGCTGTTTTTT